The 7 T cell receptor beta chains below come from one sample, sequenced in a study of blood T cell repertoires in COVID-19. Repertoires were generated with immunoSEQ multiplex PCR, while TCRdb's copy carries only in-frame clones and drops some. Of 150,000 to 200,000 clones listed, roughly 82% are singletons. Material for sequencing was peripheral blood. The receptors originated from an older woman with COVID-19, enrolled during active disease.

The sample holds one count of this clone. The chain uses TRBV28 and TRBJ2-7; no firm D call. V lost 8 bases to trimming and J lost 3 bases, with 14 bases between them. This CDR3 region has 13 residues. CDR1 is MDHEN and CDR2 is SYDVKM in the germline V gene. The CDR3 reads CASVWPAGYEQYV. As DNA, the CDR3 is TGTGCCAGCGTTTGGCCGGCAGGCTACGAGCAGTACGTC.

This clone showed up just a few times. One end of the junction does not line up with germline, which may come from a read error. The V and J genes are TRBV7-9 and TRBJ2-5; D might be TRBD2 (5 bases). There are 13 residues in the CDR3. Germline values: CDR1 SEHNR, CDR2 FQNEAQ (reference sequence). The CDR3 DNA sequence: TGTGCCAGCAGCCCGCCGGGGAATCCCTCCCCGGACTTC. The encoded protein is CASSPPGNPSPDF.

The chain employs TRBV30 and TRBJ2-3; 10 bases map to TRBD2. CDR1 and CDR2 (germline): GTSNPN, SVGIG (reference sequence). This CDR3 is 16 amino acids long. V was clipped by 0 bases and J by 1 base; unmatched bases: 4. This CDR3 is CAWSVGLAGGTDTQYF. The CDR3 DNA reads as TGTGCCTGGAGTGTAGGGCTAGCGGGAGGCACAGATACGCAGTATTTT.

The chain employs TRBV28 and TRBJ1-6; possible D gene TRBD1, 5 bases. The CDR3 contains 16 residues. The germline V gene encodes CDR1 MDHEN and CDR2 SYDVKM. Between the trimmed V and J ends, which lost 3 bases and 3 bases, there was a span of 12 bases. In DNA form, the CDR3 reads TGTGCCAGCAGTTTGGGAGGGGCGGACTATAATTCACCCCTCCACTTT. Translated: CASSLGGADYNSPLHF. The entire variable domain, with the rest obtained from reference TRBV28 and TRBJ1-6, is as follows: DVKVTQSSRYLVKRTGEKVFLECVQDMDHENMFWYRQDPGLGLRLIYFSYDVKMKEKGDIPEGYSVSREKKERFSLILESASTNQTSMYLCASSLGGADYNSPLHFGNGTRLTVT.

This chain links TRBV4-1 with TRBJ2-1; TRBD2 aligns across 11 bases. J was trimmed by 2 bases and V by 2 bases; bases with no gene match: 17. The CDR3 is made up of 21 amino acids. In germline, CDR1 is MGHRA, CDR2 YSYEKL. CDR3 residues: CASSQIPLAGAPPVTYNEQFF. CDR3 in DNA: TGCGCCAGCAGCCAAATTCCACTAGCGGGAGCCCCCCCCGTGACCTACAATGAGCAGTTCTTC.

The chain links TRBV5-6 to TRBJ2-1; 10 bases map to TRBD2. From germline, CDR1 is SGHDT and CDR2 YYEEEE. The CDR3 sequence is 16 residues long. V lost 0 bases to trimming and J lost 9 bases; unmatched junction nucleotides: 9. In DNA, the CDR3 is TGTGCCAGCAGCTTGGGACCTCTAGCGGGGGTCGGTGAGCAGTTCTTC. This sequence encodes CASSLGPLAGVGEQFF.

This clone showed up just a few times. In DNA form, the CDR3 reads TGTGCCAGCAGCTTAGGGGCTAGCGGGAGGGCAGATACGCAGTATTTT. Protein: CASSLGASGRADTQYF. This rearrangement joins TRBV7-2 to TRBJ2-3; 12 bases agree with TRBD2. Trimming at V came to 1 base and at J to 4 bases, leaving 3 bases not matched to a gene. The germline gives CDR1 SGHTA, CDR2 FQGNSA. CDR3 size: 16 residues.